This record covers a single T cell receptor beta chain. The data were produced by immunoSEQ multiplex PCR, yet TCRdb's version contains in-frame clones alone and is incomplete. The data show about 73,000 clones, roughly three quarters seen once. This entry belongs to a study of blood T cell repertoires in COVID-19. In germline, CDR1 is MDHEN, CDR2 SYDVKM. CDR3 length: 14 residues. V dropped 3 bases and J dropped 2 bases, with 11 bases sitting between them. The material sequenced was peripheral blood. This TCR was sampled from a man in his sixties or seventies with COVID-19, enrolled during active disease. The chain carries TRBV28 and TRBJ2-7; tentatively, D is TRBD1 (5 bases). The CDR3, as DNA: TGTGCCAGCAGTTTGGCAGGGTTTACCTACGAGCAGTACTTC. Protein sequence: CASSLAGFTYEQYF.